This is a list of T cell receptor beta chains from one sample in a study of beta chain features in type 1 diabetes. Libraries were prepared by immunoSEQ multiplex PCR; TCRdb keeps only in-frame clonotypes and omits some of them. The repertoire holds tens of thousands of clones, 45% to 50% seen once, with roughly 0.7% in the top ten. The material sequenced was central memory CD4+ T cells from blood. These receptors originate from a man aged 25-45 years with type 1 diabetes. Each CDR3 is given with its conserved first and last residue. D genes are given only for firm matches. Clone sizes are given selectively: once, few, many, or a class where the clone is expanded.

>-|TRBV29-1|TRBJ1-4|-
TGCAGCGTTGATTCGACAGGAGCTAATGAAAAACTGTTTTTT
CSVDSTGANEKLFF
>-|TRBV19|TRBJ2-3|-
TGTGCCAGTAGCGACAGAGACACAGATACGCAGTATTTT
CASSDRDTDTQYF
>-|TRBV7-9|TRBJ2-6|TRBD1
TGTGCCATTCCCTGGACAGGGAGTACTGGGGCCAACGTCCTGACTTTC
CAIPWTGSTGANVLTF
>-|TRBV4-1|TRBJ2-6|-
TGCGCCAGCAGCCTCGATGACAGTTCCGGGGCCAACGTCCTGACTTTC
CASSLDDSSGANVLTF
>-|TRBV7-2|TRBJ2-1|TRBD2
TGTGCCAGCAGCTCCAGGGTAGCGGGATACAATGAGCAGTTCTTC
CASSSRVAGYNEQFF
>few|TRBV2|TRBJ2-1|-
TGTGCCAGCAGCCAAATAGCTAAATCAGAGCAGTTCTTC
CASSQIAKSEQFF
>-|TRBV7-2|TRBJ1-2|-
TGTGCCAGCAGCCCCACCCGGAGTACCTGGGATGGCTACACCTTC
CASSPTRSTWDGYTF
>-|TRBV4-2|TRBJ2-2|-
TGTGCCAGCAGCCAAGAGGGAGGTCACACCGGGGAGCTGTTTTTT
CASSQEGGHTGELFF
>-|TRBV7-9|TRBJ1-1|-
TGTGCCAGCAGCTTAGATTCGGGGGAGAACACTGAAGCTTTCTTT
CASSLDSGENTEAFF
>many|TRBV7-2|TRBJ2-2|TRBD1
TGTGCCAGCAGCGGACAGGGACGGGAGCTGTTTTTT
CASSGQGRELFF
>few|TRBV5-1|TRBJ1-4|TRBD1
TGCGCCAGCAGCCTTTCCGGGACAGACGAAAAACTGTTTTTT
CASSLSGTDEKLFF
>-|TRBV2|TRBJ2-2|-
TGTGCCAGCAGTGAAAGCGGGAACACCGGGGAGCTGTTTTTT
CASSESGNTGELFF
>few|TRBV12-5|TRBJ2-5|TRBD2
TGTGCTAGTGGTTTGGCCAGCGGGGGGGCCGATGAGACCCAGTACTTC
CASGLASGGADETQYF
>-|TRBV2|TRBJ2-5|-
TGTGCCAGCCACCTTAGGACTGCCCGAGAGACCCAGTACTTC
CASHLRTARETQYF
>-|TRBV7-8|TRBJ1-5|-
TGTGCCAGCAGCTTACGGGGGGATAGCAATCAGCCCCAGCATTTT
CASSLRGDSNQPQHF
>-|TRBV19|TRBJ2-3|TRBD2
TGTGCCAGTAGGGCCTCCGGGGGGGGAGAACAGTCAGATACGCAGTATTTT
CASRASGGGEQSDTQYF
>-|TRBV6-5|TRBJ2-2|TRBD1
TGTGCCAGCAGCCGGACAGGGTCCACCGGGGAGCTGTTTTTT
CASSRTGSTGELFF
>-|TRBV7-9|TRBJ2-1|-
TGTGCCAGCAGCGCCTTTGCGGGCTCCTACAATGAGCAGTTCTTC
CASSAFAGSYNEQFF
>-|TRBV11-3|TRBJ2-3|-
TGTGCCAGCAGCTTACGGGCCCCAGGGGATACGCAGTATTTT
CASSLRAPGDTQYF
>-|TRBV5-1|TRBJ1-2|TRBD1
TGCGCCAGCAGCCGCGAGGGGACAGGGGGCTATGGCTACACCTTC
CASSREGTGGYGYTF
>-|TRBV2|TRBJ2-3|-
TGTGCCAGCAGCCTCGGCGGCGCTGGCACAGATACGCAGTATTTT
CASSLGGAGTDTQYF
>-|TRBV5-1|TRBJ2-5|TRBD2
TGCGCCAGCAGCCCCGGGACTAGCGGGGAGCAAGAGACCCAGTACTTC
CASSPGTSGEQETQYF
>-|TRBV30|TRBJ2-3|-
TGTGCCTGGAGTGTAGGAGGACAGACCGTGGATACGCAGTATTTT
CAWSVGGQTVDTQYF
>-|TRBV30|TRBJ2-2|-
TGTGCCTGGTTGAACGGAGGGACAGCCGGGGAGCTGTTTTTT
CAWLNGGTAGELFF